The rows below give T cell receptor beta chains drawn from one sample of a study of shared clonotypes between healthy human individuals. Sequenced by immunoSEQ multiplex PCR; TCRdb stores in-frame clones only, minus some. The sample consists of 1.5 million to 2.5 million clones, approximately 94% of them appearing once. The sample comprised naive CD8+ T cells sorted from blood. These receptors were taken from a young man in good health. CDR3s include the opening cysteine and the closing phenylalanine or tryptophan. Fields, in order: V gene, D gene, J gene, clone size, CDR3 protein, CDR3 DNA. The D gene is left open where the match is weak. Size is stated for part of the rows, as once, few or many counts, or as a class when the clone is expanded.

V gene: TRBV30
D gene: .
J gene: TRBJ2-7
clone size: .
CDR3 protein: CAWSVGQGISYEQYF
CDR3 DNA: TGTGCCTGGAGTGTTGGCCAGGGGATTTCCTACGAGCAGTACTTC

V gene: TRBV7-6
D gene: .
J gene: TRBJ1-6
clone size: .
CDR3 protein: CASSWGRGPGNSPLHF
CDR3 DNA: TGTGCCAGCAGCTGGGGGCGGGGCCCGGGCAATTCACCCCTCCACTTT

V gene: TRBV4-1
D gene: .
J gene: TRBJ2-1
clone size: .
CDR3 protein: CASSQAAGRDEQFF
CDR3 DNA: TGCGCCAGCAGCCAAGCAGCCGGGCGGGATGAGCAGTTCTTC

V gene: TRBV11-2
D gene: .
J gene: TRBJ2-7
clone size: .
CDR3 protein: CASSFDRDGRYYEQYF
CDR3 DNA: TGTGCCAGCAGCTTTGATAGGGACGGCCGATACTACGAGCAGTACTTC

V gene: TRBV7-2
D gene: .
J gene: TRBJ2-7
clone size: .
CDR3 protein: CASSWGPQYEQYF
CDR3 DNA: TGTGCCAGCAGCTGGGGACCTCAATACGAGCAGTACTTC

V gene: TRBV6-4
D gene: TRBD1
J gene: TRBJ1-1
clone size: .
CDR3 protein: CAPLGQGGNTEAFF
CDR3 DNA: TGTGCCCCCCTAGGACAGGGGGGGAACACTGAAGCTTTCTTT

V gene: TRBV5-1
D gene: TRBD1
J gene: TRBJ1-1
clone size: once
CDR3 protein: CASSSGGTEAFF
CDR3 DNA: TGCGCCAGCAGCTCAGGGGGCACTGAAGCTTTCTTT

V gene: TRBV28
D gene: .
J gene: TRBJ1-1
clone size: once
CDR3 protein: CASSFVTGSTTEAFF
CDR3 DNA: TGTGCCAGCAGTTTCGTAACAGGCTCAACCACTGAAGCTTTCTTT

V gene: TRBV11-2
D gene: TRBD2
J gene: TRBJ2-7
clone size: once
CDR3 protein: CASSLGRAGDAKEQYF
CDR3 DNA: TGTGCCAGCAGCTTAGGTCGAGCGGGAGATGCGAAAGAGCAGTACTTC

V gene: TRBV6-1
D gene: .
J gene: TRBJ1-5
clone size: once
CDR3 protein: CASSEAWGDQPQHF
CDR3 DNA: TGTGCCAGCAGTGAAGCGTGGGGGGATCAGCCCCAGCATTTT

V gene: TRBV4-1
D gene: .
J gene: TRBJ1-2
clone size: .
CDR3 protein: CASSQGGVSSNYGYTF
CDR3 DNA: TGCGCCAGCAGCCAAGGGGGGGTCAGCTCTAACTATGGCTACACCTTC

V gene: TRBV18
D gene: TRBD1
J gene: TRBJ1-1
clone size: .
CDR3 protein: CASSPKSGTGGMNTEAFF
CDR3 DNA: TGTGCCAGCTCACCAAAGTCTGGGACAGGGGGTATGAACACTGAAGCTTTCTTT

V gene: TRBV5-1
D gene: .
J gene: TRBJ1-1
clone size: .
CDR3 protein: CASSLRRGSTEAFF
CDR3 DNA: TGCGCCAGCAGCTTGAGGAGGGGGTCCACTGAAGCTTTCTTT

V gene: TRBV11-3
D gene: .
J gene: TRBJ2-2
clone size: .
CDR3 protein: CASSPGTAGELFF
CDR3 DNA: TGTGCCAGCAGCCCCGGCACGGCCGGGGAGCTGTTTTTT

V gene: TRBV5-1
D gene: TRBD1
J gene: TRBJ2-7
clone size: .
CDR3 protein: CASSLRTGGLIEQYF
CDR3 DNA: TGCGCCAGCAGCCTGAGGACAGGGGGTTTAATCGAGCAGTACTTC

V gene: TRBV28
D gene: TRBD1
J gene: TRBJ1-1
clone size: .
CDR3 protein: CASSLFGQGASLNTEAFF
CDR3 DNA: TGTGCCAGCAGTTTATTCGGGCAGGGGGCCTCTTTGAACACTGAAGCTTTCTTT

V gene: TRBV7-8
D gene: .
J gene: TRBJ2-7
clone size: .
CDR3 protein: CASTLPEGPYEQYF
CDR3 DNA: TGTGCCAGCACCCTCCCGGAGGGGCCCTACGAGCAGTACTTC

V gene: TRBV2
D gene: .
J gene: TRBJ1-3
clone size: once
CDR3 protein: CASSEALGSGNTIYF
CDR3 DNA: TGTGCCAGCAGTGAAGCGCTGGGCTCTGGAAACACCATATATTTT

V gene: TRBV11-2
D gene: .
J gene: TRBJ2-7
clone size: .
CDR3 protein: CASSLMGRGIAEQYF
CDR3 DNA: TGTGCCAGCAGCTTAATGGGACGAGGTATAGCCGAGCAGTACTTC

V gene: TRBV29-1
D gene: TRBD2
J gene: TRBJ2-7
clone size: .
CDR3 protein: CSVEDVASGGYEQYF
CDR3 DNA: TGCAGCGTTGAAGATGTGGCTAGCGGTGGATACGAGCAGTACTTC

V gene: TRBV27
D gene: .
J gene: TRBJ2-7
clone size: once
CDR3 protein: CASSSGLTYEQYF
CDR3 DNA: TGTGCCAGCAGTTCCGGGTTGACCTACGAGCAGTACTTC

V gene: TRBV15
D gene: .
J gene: TRBJ1-1
clone size: .
CDR3 protein: CATSRLQDMNTEAFF
CDR3 DNA: TGTGCCACCAGCAGATTACAGGATATGAACACTGAAGCTTTCTTT

V gene: TRBV4-1
D gene: .
J gene: TRBJ2-5
clone size: .
CDR3 protein: CASSQKSPMETQYF
CDR3 DNA: TGCGCCAGCAGCCAAAAAAGCCCTATGGAGACCCAGTACTTC

V gene: TRBV7-2
D gene: .
J gene: TRBJ2-1
clone size: .
CDR3 protein: CASSLALWNEQFF
CDR3 DNA: TGTGCCAGCAGCTTAGCTTTATGGAATGAGCAGTTCTTC

V gene: TRBV19
D gene: .
J gene: TRBJ1-1
clone size: .
CDR3 protein: CASSIRVSTEAFF
CDR3 DNA: TGTGCCAGTAGTATCAGGGTGAGCACTGAAGCTTTCTTT

V gene: TRBV7-9
D gene: .
J gene: TRBJ2-5
clone size: .
CDR3 protein: CASSLRGEETQYF
CDR3 DNA: TGTGCCAGCAGCTTAAGAGGGGAGGAGACCCAGTACTTC

V gene: TRBV27
D gene: .
J gene: TRBJ1-3
clone size: .
CDR3 protein: CASSLFYPPAGASGNTIYF
CDR3 DNA: TGTGCCAGCAGTTTATTCTACCCCCCGGCGGGTGCCTCTGGAAACACCATATATTTT

V gene: TRBV19
D gene: .
J gene: TRBJ2-7
clone size: .
CDR3 protein: CASSMGSYEQYF
CDR3 DNA: TGTGCCAGTAGTATGGGGTCCTACGAGCAGTACTTC

V gene: TRBV7-9
D gene: TRBD1
J gene: TRBJ1-1
clone size: once
CDR3 protein: CASSPSDRLNTEAFF
CDR3 DNA: TGTGCCAGCAGCCCGTCGGACAGGTTGAACACTGAAGCTTTCTTT

V gene: TRBV9
D gene: .
J gene: TRBJ1-2
clone size: .
CDR3 protein: CASSVDGANYGYTF
CDR3 DNA: TGTGCCAGCAGCGTAGATGGAGCTAACTATGGCTACACCTTC

V gene: TRBV6-5
D gene: TRBD2
J gene: TRBJ2-5
clone size: .
CDR3 protein: CASSYSGGSQETQYF
CDR3 DNA: TGTGCCAGCAGTTACTCCGGGGGGAGCCAAGAGACCCAGTACTTC